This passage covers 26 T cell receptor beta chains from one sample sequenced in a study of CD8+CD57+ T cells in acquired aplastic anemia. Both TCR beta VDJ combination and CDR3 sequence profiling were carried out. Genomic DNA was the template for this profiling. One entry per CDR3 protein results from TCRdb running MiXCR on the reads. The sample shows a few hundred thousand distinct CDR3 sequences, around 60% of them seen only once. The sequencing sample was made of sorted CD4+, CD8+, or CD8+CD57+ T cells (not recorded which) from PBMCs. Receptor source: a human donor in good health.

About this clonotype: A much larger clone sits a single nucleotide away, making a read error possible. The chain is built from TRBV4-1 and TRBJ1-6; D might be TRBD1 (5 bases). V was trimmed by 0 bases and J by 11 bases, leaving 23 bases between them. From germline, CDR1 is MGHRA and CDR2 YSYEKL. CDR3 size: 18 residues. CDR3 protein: CASSQDEGERGSRAPLHF. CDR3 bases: TGCGCCAGCAGCCAAGATGAAGGGGAAAGGGGAAGTCGGGCACCCCTCCACTTT.

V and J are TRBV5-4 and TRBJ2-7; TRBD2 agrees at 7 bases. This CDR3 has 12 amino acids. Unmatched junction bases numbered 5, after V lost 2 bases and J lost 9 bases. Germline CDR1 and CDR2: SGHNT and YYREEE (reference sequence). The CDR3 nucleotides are TGTGCCAGCAGCTTAGACGGGGGGTGGCAGTACTTC. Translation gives CASSLDGGWQYF.

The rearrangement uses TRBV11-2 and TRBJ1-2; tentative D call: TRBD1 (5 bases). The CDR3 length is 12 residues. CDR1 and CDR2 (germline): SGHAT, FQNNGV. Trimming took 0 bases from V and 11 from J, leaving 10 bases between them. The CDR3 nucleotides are TGTGCCAGCAGCTTAGATGGGGCTGTATACACCTTC. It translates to CASSLDGAVYTF.

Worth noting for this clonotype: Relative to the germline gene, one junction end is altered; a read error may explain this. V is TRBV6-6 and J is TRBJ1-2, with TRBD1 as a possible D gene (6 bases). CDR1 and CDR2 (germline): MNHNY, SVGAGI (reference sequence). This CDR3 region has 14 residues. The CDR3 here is CAISPRQELYGYTF. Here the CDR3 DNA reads TGTGCCATCAGTCCTAGACAGGAATTGTATGGCTACACCTTC.

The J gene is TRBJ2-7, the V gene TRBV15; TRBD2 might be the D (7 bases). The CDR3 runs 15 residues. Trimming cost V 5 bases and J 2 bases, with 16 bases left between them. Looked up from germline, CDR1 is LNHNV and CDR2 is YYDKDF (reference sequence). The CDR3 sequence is CATSLGGGPPYEQYF. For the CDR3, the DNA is TGTGCCACCAGCCTAGGGGGAGGGCCCCCCTACGAGCAGTACTTC. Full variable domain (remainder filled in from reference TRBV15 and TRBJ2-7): DAMVIQNPRYQVTQFGKPVTLSCSQTLNHNVMYWYQQKSSQAPKLLFHYYDKDFNNEADTPDNFQSRRPNTSFCFLDIRSPGLGDTAMYLCATSLGGGPPYEQYFGPGTRLTVT.

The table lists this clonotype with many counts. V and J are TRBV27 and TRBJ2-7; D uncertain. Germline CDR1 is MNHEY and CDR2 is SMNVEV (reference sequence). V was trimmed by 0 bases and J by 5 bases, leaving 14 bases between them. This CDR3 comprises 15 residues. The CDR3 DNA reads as TGTGCCAGCAGTTTATCAGGGAATAACGCTCACGAGCAGTACTTC. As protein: CASSLSGNNAHEQYF.

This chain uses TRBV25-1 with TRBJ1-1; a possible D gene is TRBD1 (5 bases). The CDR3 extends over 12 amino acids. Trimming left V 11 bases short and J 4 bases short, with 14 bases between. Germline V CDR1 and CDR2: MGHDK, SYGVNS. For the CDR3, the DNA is TGTGCCGCGGGGACGTCGGGCACTGAAGCTTTCTTT. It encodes CAAGTSGTEAFF.

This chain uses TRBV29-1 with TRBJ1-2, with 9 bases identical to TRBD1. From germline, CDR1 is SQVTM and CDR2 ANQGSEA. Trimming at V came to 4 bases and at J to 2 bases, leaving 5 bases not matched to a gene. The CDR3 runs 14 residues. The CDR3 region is CSVVSGTGNYGYTF. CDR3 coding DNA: TGCAGCGTTGTTTCTGGGACAGGGAACTATGGCTACACCTTC.

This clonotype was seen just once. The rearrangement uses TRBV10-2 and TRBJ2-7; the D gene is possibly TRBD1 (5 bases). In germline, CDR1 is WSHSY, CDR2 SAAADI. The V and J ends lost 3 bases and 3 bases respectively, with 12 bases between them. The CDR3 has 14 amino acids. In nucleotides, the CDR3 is TGCGCCAGCAGTGAAAGAGGTCAGGGCTACGAGCAGTACTTC. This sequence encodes CASSERGQGYEQYF.

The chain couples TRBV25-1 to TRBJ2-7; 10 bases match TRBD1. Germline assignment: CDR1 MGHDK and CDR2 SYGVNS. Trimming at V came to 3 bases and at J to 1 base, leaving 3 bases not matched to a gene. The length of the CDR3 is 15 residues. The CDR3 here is CASSEWGQGSYEQYF. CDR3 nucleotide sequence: TGTGCCAGCAGTGAGTGGGGACAGGGGTCCTACGAGCAGTACTTC.

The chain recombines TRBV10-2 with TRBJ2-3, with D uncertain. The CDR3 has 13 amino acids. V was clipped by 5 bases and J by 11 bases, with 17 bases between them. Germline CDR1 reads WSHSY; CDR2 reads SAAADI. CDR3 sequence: CASSLVYYNEQYF. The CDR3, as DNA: TGCGCCAGCAGTCTAGTGTACTACAATGAGCAGTATTTT.

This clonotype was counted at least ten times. In nucleotides, the CDR3 is TGTGCCAGTGTCCCCCCACAGGGAAGGTACATTCAGTACTTC. This encodes CASVPPQGRYIQYF. The chain joins TRBV27 to TRBJ2-4; tentatively, D is TRBD1 (6 bases). V was trimmed by 9 bases and J by 8 bases, leaving 20 bases between them. Per the germline V gene, CDR1 is MNHEY and CDR2 is SMNVEV (reference sequence). The CDR3 is 14 amino acids.

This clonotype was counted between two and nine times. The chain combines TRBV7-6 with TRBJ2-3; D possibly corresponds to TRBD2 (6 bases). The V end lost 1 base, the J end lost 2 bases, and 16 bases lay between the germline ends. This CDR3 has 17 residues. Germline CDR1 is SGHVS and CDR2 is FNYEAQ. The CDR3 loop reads CASSLGLANGFTDTQYF. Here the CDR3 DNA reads TGTGCCAGCAGCTTAGGTCTAGCGAATGGATTCACAGATACGCAGTATTTT.

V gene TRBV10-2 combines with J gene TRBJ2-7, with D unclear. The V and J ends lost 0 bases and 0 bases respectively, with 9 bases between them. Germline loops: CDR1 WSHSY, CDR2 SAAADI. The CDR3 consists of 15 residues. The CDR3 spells CASSESGVYSYEQYF. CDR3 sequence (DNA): TGCGCCAGCAGTGAGTCGGGCGTATACTCCTACGAGCAGTACTTC.

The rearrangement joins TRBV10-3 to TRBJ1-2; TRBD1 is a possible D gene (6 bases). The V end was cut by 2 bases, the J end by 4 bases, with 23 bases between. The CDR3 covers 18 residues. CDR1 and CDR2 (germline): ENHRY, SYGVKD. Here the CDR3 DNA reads TGTGCCATCAGTGAGCCAGGATCCACGAGCCGGGACATCTATGGCTACACCTTC. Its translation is CAISEPGSTSRDIYGYTF.

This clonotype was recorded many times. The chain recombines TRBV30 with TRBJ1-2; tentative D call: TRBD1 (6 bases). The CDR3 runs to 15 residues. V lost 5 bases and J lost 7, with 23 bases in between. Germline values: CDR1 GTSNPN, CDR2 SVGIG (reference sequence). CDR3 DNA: TGTGCCTGGGCCCTCGGCGGAGGGGGGGCCGGTGGCTACACCTTC. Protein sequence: CAWALGGGGAGGYTF.

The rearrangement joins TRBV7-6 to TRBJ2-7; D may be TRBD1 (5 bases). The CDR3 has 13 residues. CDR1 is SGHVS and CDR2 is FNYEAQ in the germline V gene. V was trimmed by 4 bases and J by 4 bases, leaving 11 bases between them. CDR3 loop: CASSSRTIYEQYF. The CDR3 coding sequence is TGTGCCAGCAGCTCCCGGACAATTTACGAGCAGTACTTC.

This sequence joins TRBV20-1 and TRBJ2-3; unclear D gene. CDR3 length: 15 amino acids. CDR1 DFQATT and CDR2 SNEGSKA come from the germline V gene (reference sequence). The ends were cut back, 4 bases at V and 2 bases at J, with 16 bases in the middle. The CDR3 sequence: CSATTATRSTDTQYF. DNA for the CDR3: TGCAGTGCTACAACAGCGACGAGATCCACAGATACGCAGTATTTT.

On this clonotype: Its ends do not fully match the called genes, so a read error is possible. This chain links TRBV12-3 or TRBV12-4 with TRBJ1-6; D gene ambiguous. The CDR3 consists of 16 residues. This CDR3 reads CASSFGRSSYSSPLHF. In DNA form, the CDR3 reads TGTGCCAGCAGTTTCGGAAGGAGCTCCTATAGTTCACCCCTCCACTTT.

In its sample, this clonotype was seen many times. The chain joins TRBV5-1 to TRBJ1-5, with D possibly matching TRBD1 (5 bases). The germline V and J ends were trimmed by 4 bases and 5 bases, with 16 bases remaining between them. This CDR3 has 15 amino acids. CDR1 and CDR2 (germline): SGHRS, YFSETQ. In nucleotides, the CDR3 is TGCGCCAGCAGCCTCGAAGCAGGGTCCGATCAGCCCCAGCATTTT. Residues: CASSLEAGSDQPQHF.

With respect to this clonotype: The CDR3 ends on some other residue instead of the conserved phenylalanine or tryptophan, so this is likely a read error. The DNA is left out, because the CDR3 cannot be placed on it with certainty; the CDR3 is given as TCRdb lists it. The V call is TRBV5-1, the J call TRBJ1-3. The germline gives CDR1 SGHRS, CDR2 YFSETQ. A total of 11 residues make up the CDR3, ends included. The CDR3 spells CASSLEASGST.

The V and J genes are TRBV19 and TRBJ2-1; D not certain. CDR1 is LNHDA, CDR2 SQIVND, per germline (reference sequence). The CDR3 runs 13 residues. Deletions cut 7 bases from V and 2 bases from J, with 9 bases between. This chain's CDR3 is CASNQDPYNEQFF. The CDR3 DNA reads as TGTGCCAGTAATCAGGACCCCTACAATGAGCAGTTCTTC.

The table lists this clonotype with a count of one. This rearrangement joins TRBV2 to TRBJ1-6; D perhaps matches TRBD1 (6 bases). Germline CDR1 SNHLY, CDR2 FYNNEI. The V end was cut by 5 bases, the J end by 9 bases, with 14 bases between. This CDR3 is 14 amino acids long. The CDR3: CASSPTGLGSPLHF. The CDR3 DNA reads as TGTGCCAGCAGTCCAACAGGGTTGGGTTCACCCCTCCACTTT.

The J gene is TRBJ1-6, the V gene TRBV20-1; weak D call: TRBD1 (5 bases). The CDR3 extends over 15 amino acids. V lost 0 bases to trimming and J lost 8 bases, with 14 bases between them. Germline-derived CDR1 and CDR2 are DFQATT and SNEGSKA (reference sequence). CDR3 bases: TGCAGTGCTAGAGATCAAGGCAGGGTGGATTCACCCCTCCACTTT. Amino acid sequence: CSARDQGRVDSPLHF.

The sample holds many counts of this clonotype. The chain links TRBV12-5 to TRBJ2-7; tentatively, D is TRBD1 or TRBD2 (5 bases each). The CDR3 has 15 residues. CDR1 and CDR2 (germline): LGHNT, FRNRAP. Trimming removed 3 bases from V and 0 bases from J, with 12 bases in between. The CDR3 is CASGFGTHSSYEQYF. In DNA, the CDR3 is TGTGCTAGTGGTTTCGGGACGCATAGCTCCTACGAGCAGTACTTC.

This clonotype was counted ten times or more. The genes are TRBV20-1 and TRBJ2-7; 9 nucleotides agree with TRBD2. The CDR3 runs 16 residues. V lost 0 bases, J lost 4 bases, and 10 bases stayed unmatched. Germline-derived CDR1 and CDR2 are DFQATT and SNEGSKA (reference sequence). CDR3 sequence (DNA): TGCAGTGCTAGAGATTTTCGACTAGCGGAGCAATACGAGCAGTACTTC. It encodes CSARDFRLAEQYEQYF.